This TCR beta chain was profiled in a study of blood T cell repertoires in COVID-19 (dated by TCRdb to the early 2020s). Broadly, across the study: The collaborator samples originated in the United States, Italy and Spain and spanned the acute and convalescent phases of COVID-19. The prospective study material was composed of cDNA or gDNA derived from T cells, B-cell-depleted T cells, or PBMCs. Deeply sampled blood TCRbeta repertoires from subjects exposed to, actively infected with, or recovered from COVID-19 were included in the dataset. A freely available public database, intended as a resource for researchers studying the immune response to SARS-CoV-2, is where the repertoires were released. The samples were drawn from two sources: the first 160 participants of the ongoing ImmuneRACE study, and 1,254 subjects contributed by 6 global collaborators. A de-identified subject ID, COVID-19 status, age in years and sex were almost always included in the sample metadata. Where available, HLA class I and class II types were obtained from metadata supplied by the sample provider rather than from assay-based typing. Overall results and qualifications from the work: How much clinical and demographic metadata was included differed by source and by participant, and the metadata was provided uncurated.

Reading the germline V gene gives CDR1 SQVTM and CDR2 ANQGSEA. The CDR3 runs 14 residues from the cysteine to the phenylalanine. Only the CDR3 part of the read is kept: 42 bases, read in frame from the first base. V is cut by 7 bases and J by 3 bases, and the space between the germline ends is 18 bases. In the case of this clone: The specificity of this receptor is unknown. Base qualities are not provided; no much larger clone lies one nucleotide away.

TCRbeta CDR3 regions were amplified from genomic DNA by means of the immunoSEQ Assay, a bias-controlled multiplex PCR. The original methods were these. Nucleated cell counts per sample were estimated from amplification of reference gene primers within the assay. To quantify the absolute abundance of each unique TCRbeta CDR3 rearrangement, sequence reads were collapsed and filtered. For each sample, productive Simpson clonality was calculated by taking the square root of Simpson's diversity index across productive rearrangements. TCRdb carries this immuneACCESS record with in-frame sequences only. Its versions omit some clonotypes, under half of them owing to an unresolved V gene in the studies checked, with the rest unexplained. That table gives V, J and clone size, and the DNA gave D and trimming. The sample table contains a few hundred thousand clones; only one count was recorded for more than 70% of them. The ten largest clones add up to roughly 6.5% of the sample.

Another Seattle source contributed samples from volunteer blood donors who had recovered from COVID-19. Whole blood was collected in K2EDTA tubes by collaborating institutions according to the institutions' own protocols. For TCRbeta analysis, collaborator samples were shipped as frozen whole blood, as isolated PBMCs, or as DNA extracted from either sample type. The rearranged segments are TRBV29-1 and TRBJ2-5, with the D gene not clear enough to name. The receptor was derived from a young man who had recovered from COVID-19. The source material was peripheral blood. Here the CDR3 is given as CSAVAVETEETQYF. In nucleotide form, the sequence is TGCAGCGCCGTCGCGGTGGAAACCGAAGAGACCCAGTACTTC.